Listed here are 18 T cell receptor beta chains from one sample, sequenced in a study of multiple sclerosis patients with progressive multifocal leukoencephalopathy (dated 2019 in TCRdb). This sample's time point label indicates: less than 15 months of natalizumab therapy. The label giving this sample's treatment or condition can be read as: on natalizumab therapy at sampling. Library prep was done by the immunoSEQ multiplex PCR assay. Imported from immuneACCESS, the table was reduced by TCRdb to in-frame sequences with V and J called. These copies leave out some clones; in studies compared against another copy, an unresolved V gene accounts for under half, and the cause of the remainder is not known. The sample data list fewer than 35,000 clones, and around 89% of these were observed just once. The ten largest clones capture approximately 1.4% of the sample. Sample: PBMCs, taken from a patient treated with natalizumab. These TCRs come from a human donor with multiple sclerosis.

V is TRBV6-4 and J is TRBJ2-7, with D possibly TRBD2 on 6 matching bases. CDR3 length: 19 amino acids. Trimming pared 7 bases from V and 1 base from J, leaving 29 bases between. Germline lookup yields CDR1 MRHNA and CDR2 SNTAGT. CDR3 loop: CASKTALMGRKRSSYEQYF. CDR3 DNA sequence: TGTGCCAGCAAAACCGCCCTGATGGGGAGGAAGAGGAGTTCCTACGAGCAGTACTTC.

The chain joins TRBV5-6 to TRBJ2-3; D is ambiguous. This CDR3 contains 13 residues. The germline CDR1 and CDR2 sequences are SGHDT and YYEEEE. The germline V and J ends were trimmed by 5 bases and 0 bases, with 7 bases remaining between them. DNA of the CDR3: TGTGCCAGCAGTCCTGAGAGCACAGATACGCAGTATTTT. Protein sequence: CASSPESTDTQYF.

The chain employs TRBV6-5 and TRBJ1-2; weak D call: TRBD1 (6 bases). CDR3 size: 14 residues. The V and J ends lost 8 bases and 7 bases respectively, with 20 bases between them. From germline, CDR1 is MNHEY and CDR2 SVGAGI. Here the CDR3 DNA reads TGTGCCAGCGGATCAATACACGTAGGGGGTGGCTACACCTTC. This translates into CASGSIHVGGGYTF.

The chain combines TRBV21-1 with TRBJ2-1; no check of the table's D call, TRBD1, against the DNA was made. TRBV21-1 is assigned pseudogene status. The CDR3 is 15 residues long. In nucleotides, the CDR3 is TGTGCCAGCAGCAAGGGACAGTGTTCCTACAATGAGCAGTTCTTC. Translated: CASSKGQCSYNEQFF.

In this sample, this clone turned up once. J is TRBJ1-2 and V is TRBV4-2, with 9 bases lining up with TRBD1. CDR3 length: 15 residues. V dropped 4 bases and J dropped 3; count of bases not matched to a gene: 6. Germline CDR1 reads LGHNA; CDR2 reads YNFKEQ. CDR3 DNA sequence: TGTGCCAGCAGCCCAACGGGACAGGGAGACTATGGCTACACCTTC. Amino acid sequence: CASSPTGQGDYGYTF.

The chain recombines TRBV14 with TRBJ1-1; 9 bases line up with TRBD1. This CDR3 comprises 15 residues. V lost 2 bases and J lost 4; bases outside the gene matches: 5. Germline assignment: CDR1 SGHDN and CDR2 FVKESK. CDR3 coding DNA: TGTGCCAGCAGCCAACTGGGACAGGGAGTCACTGAAGCTTTCTTT. It specifies CASSQLGQGVTEAFF.

The V call is TRBV27, the J call TRBJ1-2, with 12 bases aligning to TRBD1. J lost 3 bases, V lost 7 bases, and 6 bases had no gene match. CDR3 length: 15 amino acids. In germline, CDR1 is MNHEY, CDR2 SMNVEV (reference sequence). The CDR3 sequence is CASKTGTGGYYGYTF. As DNA, the CDR3 is TGTGCCAGCAAGACCGGGACAGGGGGCTACTATGGCTACACCTTC.

The V call is TRBV27, the J call TRBJ2-1, with 14 bases lining up with TRBD2. Germline-derived CDR1 and CDR2 are MNHEY and SMNVEV (reference sequence). The J segment lost 8 bases and the V segment lost 3 bases, leaving 3 bases of the junction unmatched. The CDR3 loop spans 15 amino acids. CDR3 amino acids: CASSFRLAGGHEQFF. CDR3 nucleotides: TGTGCCAGCAGTTTTAGACTAGCGGGGGGGCATGAGCAGTTCTTC.

The rearrangement uses TRBV28 and TRBJ1-5, with TRBD1 matching over 8 bases. After removal of 4 bases from V and 6 bases from J, the junction contained 8 bases not matched to a gene. The CDR3 is 15 amino acids. Germline-derived CDR1 and CDR2 are MDHEN and SYDVKM. CDR3 sequence: CASSSSDRASQPQHF. As DNA, the CDR3 is TGTGCCAGCAGTTCCTCGGACAGGGCAAGTCAGCCCCAGCATTTT.

This clone has a handful of counts. The chain recombines TRBV6-6 with TRBJ1-6; maybe TRBD1 (6 bases). V was pared by 9 bases and J by 6 bases, with 9 bases between. This CDR3 is built from 12 residues. Germline CDR1 MNHNY, CDR2 SVGAGI (reference sequence). As DNA, the CDR3 is TGTGCCAGTGACAGGTTTAATTCACCCCTCCACTTT. Its translation is CASDRFNSPLHF.

The V gene is TRBV5-4, the J gene TRBJ1-2, with TRBD1 identical over 10 bases. V gave up 2 bases and J gave up 4 bases; unmatched junction bases: 2. The CDR3 sequence is 14 residues long. CDR1 and CDR2 from the germline V gene are SGHNT and YYREEE (reference sequence). CDR3: CASSLGDRGYGYTF. The CDR3 DNA sequence: TGTGCCAGCAGCTTAGGGGACAGGGGCTATGGCTACACCTTC. The whole variable domain, remainder taken from reference TRBV5-4 and TRBJ1-2, is ETGVTQSPTHLIKTRGQQVTLRCSSQSGHNTVSWYQQALGQGPQFIFQYYREEENGRGNFPPRFSGLQFPNYSSELNVNALELDDSALYLCASSLGDRGYGYTFGSGTRLTVV.

This chain connects TRBV30 to TRBJ1-2, with D tentatively TRBD1 (5 bases). Germline loops: CDR1 GTSNPN, CDR2 SVGIG (reference sequence). The CDR3 totals 11 residues. The V gene lost 0 bases and the J gene lost 7 bases, with 6 bases spanning the gap. The CDR3 here is CAWSVGAGYTF. CDR3 nucleotide sequence: TGTGCCTGGAGTGTCGGGGCTGGCTACACCTTC.

The chain combines TRBV13 with TRBJ2-5; 7 bases are a match to TRBD1. After removal of 4 bases from V and 0 bases from J, the junction contained 8 bases not matched to a gene. CDR1 is PRHDT and CDR2 is FYEKMQ in the germline V gene (reference sequence). The CDR3 contains 16 residues. CDR3: CASSSTGKYYQETQYF. CDR3 DNA: TGTGCCAGCAGCTCGACAGGGAAGTATTACCAAGAGACCCAGTACTTC.

This clone showed up just a few times. V and J are TRBV10-3 and TRBJ2-2; 9 bases align to TRBD1. V trimming: 6 bases; J trimming: 3 bases; junction bases outside the gene matches: 8. Germline V CDR1 and CDR2: ENHRY, SYGVKD. There are 16 residues in the CDR3. DNA of the CDR3: TGTGCCATCAGGATCCGGGACAGGGAAGACACCGGGGAGCTGTTTTTT. Translation: CAIRIRDREDTGELFF.

The chain carries TRBV7-2 and TRBJ1-6; TRBD1 aligns across 7 bases. CDR1 and CDR2 (germline): SGHTA, FQGNSA. This CDR3 is 16 amino acids long. Trimming removed 1 base from V and 7 bases from J; junction bases left unmatched: 7. The chain's CDR3 is CASSLVAGTVNSPLHF. The CDR3 DNA follows: TGTGCCAGCAGCTTAGTAGCTGGGACAGTAAATTCACCCCTCCACTTT.

J is TRBJ2-2 and V is TRBV14; 7 bases align to TRBD1. V was pared by 2 bases and J by 5 bases, with 8 bases of the junction left unmatched. The CDR3 runs 16 residues. Germline V gene lookup returns CDR1 SGHDN and CDR2 FVKESK. CDR3 in amino acids: CASSQHTGTVTGELFF. CDR3 bases: TGTGCCAGCAGCCAACACACCGGGACAGTAACCGGGGAGCTGTTTTTT. Full variable domain (rest looked up from reference TRBV14 and TRBJ2-2): EAGVTQFPSHSVIEKGQTVTLRCDPISGHDNLYWYRRVMGKEIKFLLHFVKESKQDESGMPNNRFLAERTGGTYSTLKVQPAELEDSGVYFCASSQHTGTVTGELFFGEGSRLTVL.

The chain has TRBV5-1 and TRBJ2-7; maybe TRBD1 (5 bases). CDR1 and CDR2 from the germline V gene are SGHRS and YFSETQ. With 0 bases removed from V and 12 bases from J, the gap between germline ends came to 13 bases. The CDR3 sequence is 12 residues long. In nucleotides, the CDR3 is TGCGCCAGCAGCTTGGATCTCAGGGCTCGGTACTTC. It is translated as CASSLDLRARYF.

J is TRBJ2-7 and V is TRBV5-1, with 7 bases matching TRBD1. With V trimmed by 3 bases and J by 0 bases, 3 bases remained unmatched. Germline values: CDR1 SGHRS, CDR2 YFSETQ. This CDR3 has 14 residues. The CDR3 region is CASSSTGNSYEQYF. Written as DNA, the CDR3 is TGCGCCAGCAGCTCGACAGGGAACTCCTACGAGCAGTACTTC.